This T cell receptor beta chain was sequenced for a study of molecular identifiers for immune sequencing clone quantification. Trimming took off 2 bases at V and 4 bases at J, with 20 bases between the two ends. This CDR3 has 17 amino acids. This clonotype has a count of ten or more. MiXCR, run by TCRdb on the PCR reads, gives a single entry per CDR3 protein. The table shows hundreds of thousands of distinct CDR3 sequences, with about a quarter occurring only once. Specimen: naive CD8+ T cells from blood, with Jurkat cell RNA spiked in. Documented subset: FACS-sorted CD8+CD4-CCR7+CD45RA+ naive T cells. This clonotype was sampled from a human donor in good health. Some libraries in this study had Jurkat cell RNA spiked in. The rearrangement uses TRBV12-3 or TRBV12-4 and TRBJ1-2, with TRBD1 as a possible D gene (5 bases). The CDR3 DNA sequence: TGTGCCAGCAGTTTAAGTGGTACAGGTCTGACCACCTATGGCTACACCTTC. It is translated as CASSLSGTGLTTYGYTF.